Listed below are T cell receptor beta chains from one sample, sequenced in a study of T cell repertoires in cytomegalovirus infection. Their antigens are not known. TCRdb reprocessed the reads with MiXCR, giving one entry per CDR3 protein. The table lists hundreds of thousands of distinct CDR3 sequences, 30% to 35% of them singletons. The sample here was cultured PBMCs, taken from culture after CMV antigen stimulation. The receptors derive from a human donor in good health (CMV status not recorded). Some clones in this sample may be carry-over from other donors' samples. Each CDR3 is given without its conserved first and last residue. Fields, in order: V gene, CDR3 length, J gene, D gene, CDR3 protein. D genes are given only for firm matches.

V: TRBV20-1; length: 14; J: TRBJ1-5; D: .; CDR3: SARDIGEYSNQPQH
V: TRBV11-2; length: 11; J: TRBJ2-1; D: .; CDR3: ASSLDNYNEQF
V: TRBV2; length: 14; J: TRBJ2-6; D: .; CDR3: ASSVNGAAGANVLT
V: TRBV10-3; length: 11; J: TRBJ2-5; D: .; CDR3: AIRDWSQETQY
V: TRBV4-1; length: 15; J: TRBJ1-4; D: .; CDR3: ASSQQWGNRPWEKLF
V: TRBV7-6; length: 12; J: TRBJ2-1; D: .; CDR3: ASSVSVSVNEQF
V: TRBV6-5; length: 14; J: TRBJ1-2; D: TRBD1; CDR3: ASSRQGRSSNYGYT
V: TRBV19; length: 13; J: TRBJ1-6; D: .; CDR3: ASLTGDAYNSPLH
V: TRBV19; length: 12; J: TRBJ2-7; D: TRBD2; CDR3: ASSTGTSRDEQY
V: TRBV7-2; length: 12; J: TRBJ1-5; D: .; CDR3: ASSLSLSNQPQH
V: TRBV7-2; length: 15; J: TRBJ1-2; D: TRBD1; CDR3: ASSLLGGQGRGYGYT
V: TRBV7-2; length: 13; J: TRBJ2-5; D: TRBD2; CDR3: ASSLNLAGEETQY
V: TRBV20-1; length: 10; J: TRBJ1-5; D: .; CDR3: SASEGNEPQH
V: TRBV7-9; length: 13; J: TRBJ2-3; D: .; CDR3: ASSLEGLAFDTQY